This T cell receptor (beta chain) was identified during a study of T-cell reconstitution after alpha-beta-depleted transplantation in children. The CDR3 is made up of 14 amino acids. In germline, CDR1 is DFQATT, CDR2 SNEGSKA (reference sequence). V lost 3 bases, J lost 5 bases, and 16 bases lay in between. Unique molecular identifiers were incorporated during preparation of the TCRbeta library. TCRdb re-analysed the PCR reads in MiXCR, keeping a single row per CDR3 protein. Counted here are approximately 390,000 distinct CDR3 sequences, roughly 11% occurring once; the ten biggest clones make up 4.5% to 7%.

The sequence came from a human donor who donated a stem cell graft to a child with acute myeloid leukemia. This specimen was PBMCs from the stem cell graft donor, taken from the stem cell graft. The chain recombines TRBV20-1 with TRBJ2-5; D gene uncertain. This CDR3 reads CSASPNLAWETQYF. CDR3 nucleotides: TGCAGTGCTAGCCCCAACTTGGCGTGGGAGACCCAGTACTTC.